This TCR beta chain was identified in a study of PD-1 blockade in mismatch repair-deficient tumors. Across the whole study: Enrolled about 2013-2016, patients had progressing, pretreated mismatch repair-deficient cancers of about a dozen types.

Mismatch repair deficiency was confirmed in all patients, by PCR or immunohistochemistry. The method was immunoSEQ multiplex PCR; TCRdb's version includes in-frame clones alone and lacks a portion of them. In the table there are 40,000 to 60,000 clones, around 77% of which are singletons. The CDR3 is 14 amino acids. V lost 3 bases to trimming and J lost 5 bases, with 13 bases between them. The V gene's germline CDR1 is GTSNPN and CDR2 SVGIG (reference sequence). Here the sequenced sample was PBMCs, taken before pembrolizumab treatment. The V gene is TRBV30, the J gene TRBJ1-4; D gene ambiguous. This clonotype was sampled from an adult with mismatch repair-deficient cancer. CDR3 loop: CAWSLGGLNEKLFF. The CDR3 DNA reads TGTGCCTGGAGCCTCGGCGGGCTAAATGAAAAACTGTTTTTT.